This T cell receptor (beta chain) was recorded in a study of blood T cell repertoires in COVID-19. Study background: Both acute and convalescent COVID-19 samples were obtained from the United States, Italy and Spain. Sources were T cells, B-cell-depleted T cells, or PBMCs; the material itself was cDNA or gDNA.

Per the authors' pipeline: It was from reference gene primer amplification that nucleated cell counts were estimated. Generated by immunoSEQ multiplex PCR, the TCRdb table keeps only in-frame clones and is missing some. V and J calls and clone size are given by that table; D and trimming were obtained from the DNA. The sample holds 200,000 to 250,000 clones, approximately 85% seen once. The V gene's germline CDR1 is KGHSH and CDR2 LQKENI. The V segment lost 2 bases and the J segment 6 bases; nucleotides outside the gene matches: 2. CDR3 length equals 14 residues. This clonotype was obtained from a man in his forties with acute or convalescent COVID-19. Material: peripheral blood. The J gene is TRBJ2-1, the V gene TRBV18; 9 bases are a match to TRBD1. The CDR3 loop is CASSPGTGTNEQFF. For the CDR3, the DNA is TGTGCCAGCTCACCAGGGACAGGGACCAATGAGCAGTTCTTC.